This is a list of T cell receptor beta chains from one sample in a study of beta chain features in type 1 diabetes. Here immunoSEQ multiplex PCR was the method, and the copy in TCRdb shows in-frame clones only, minus some. The sample includes fewer than 400,000 clones, roughly 8.8% of them seen just once. The sequencing input was central memory CD4+ T cells from blood. Receptor source: a young man with type 1 diabetes. Each CDR3 is given with its conserved first and last residue. A D gene is named only where the DNA matches it firmly. Size values are once, few and many counts, or a class for expanded clones, and some rows have none.

j_call: TRBJ1-3; d_call: -; clone_size: -; v_call: TRBV30; cdr3_aa: CAWSVGGGRNTIYF; cdr3_nt: TGTGCCTGGAGTGTCGGAGGAGGGCGAAACACCATATATTTT
j_call: TRBJ2-7; d_call: -; clone_size: few; v_call: TRBV6-1; cdr3_aa: CASSDPSTFSYEQYF; cdr3_nt: TGTGCCAGCAGTGATCCCTCCACCTTCTCCTACGAGCAGTACTTC
j_call: TRBJ2-6; d_call: TRBD1; clone_size: -; v_call: TRBV10-3; cdr3_aa: CAISATGQGAWGANVLTF; cdr3_nt: TGTGCCATCAGTGCTACGGGACAGGGCGCATGGGGGGCCAACGTCCTGACTTTC
j_call: TRBJ2-1; d_call: -; clone_size: few; v_call: TRBV6-5; cdr3_aa: CASSELSYNEQFF; cdr3_nt: TGTGCCAGCAGCGAGTTGTCCTACAATGAGCAGTTCTTC
j_call: TRBJ2-2; d_call: -; clone_size: many; v_call: TRBV9; cdr3_aa: CASSVRTGELFF; cdr3_nt: TGTGCCAGCAGCGTAAGGACCGGGGAGCTGTTTTTT
j_call: TRBJ1-6; d_call: TRBD1; clone_size: -; v_call: TRBV2; cdr3_aa: CASSEGQAPSPLHF; cdr3_nt: TGTGCCAGCAGTGAGGGACAGGCGCCTTCACCCCTCCACTTT
j_call: TRBJ1-4; d_call: -; clone_size: few; v_call: TRBV25-1; cdr3_aa: CASSEGMGTTNEKLFF; cdr3_nt: TGTGCCAGCAGTGAAGGTATGGGGACAACTAATGAAAAACTGTTTTTT
j_call: TRBJ2-7; d_call: TRBD2; clone_size: -; v_call: TRBV6-1; cdr3_aa: CASSYSGAPYEQYF; cdr3_nt: TGTGCCAGCAGTTATAGCGGGGCCCCGTACGAGCAGTACTTC
j_call: TRBJ2-4; d_call: -; clone_size: -; v_call: TRBV23-1; cdr3_aa: CASSPSGNIQYF; cdr3_nt: TGCGCCAGCAGCCCATCGGGGAACATTCAGTACTTC
j_call: TRBJ1-1; d_call: -; clone_size: -; v_call: TRBV9; cdr3_aa: CASSVGGGYDTEAFF; cdr3_nt: TGTGCCAGCAGCGTAGGAGGGGGTTATGACACTGAAGCTTTCTTT
j_call: TRBJ2-7; d_call: -; clone_size: -; v_call: TRBV7-9; cdr3_aa: CASSFLGYEQYF; cdr3_nt: TGTGCCAGCAGCTTCCTTGGCTACGAGCAGTACTTC
j_call: TRBJ2-5; d_call: TRBD2; clone_size: many; v_call: TRBV11-2; cdr3_aa: CASSPRTSGGTQYF; cdr3_nt: TGTGCCAGCAGCCCTAGGACTAGCGGGGGGACCCAGTACTTC
j_call: TRBJ1-1; d_call: TRBD1; clone_size: few; v_call: TRBV27; cdr3_aa: CASRIQGVGNTEAFF; cdr3_nt: TGTGCCAGCAGGATACAGGGGGTGGGGAACACTGAAGCTTTCTTT
j_call: TRBJ1-5; d_call: -; clone_size: few; v_call: TRBV30; cdr3_aa: CAWSVNGTGHNQPQHF; cdr3_nt: TGTGCCTGGAGTGTAAATGGTACCGGGCACAATCAGCCCCAGCATTTT
j_call: TRBJ2-7; d_call: TRBD1; clone_size: -; v_call: TRBV6-1; cdr3_aa: CASSEGTGVYEQYF; cdr3_nt: TGTGCCAGCAGTGAAGGGACAGGAGTGTACGAGCAGTACTTC
j_call: TRBJ1-1; d_call: -; clone_size: few; v_call: TRBV9; cdr3_aa: CASSPGHGVMDTEAFF; cdr3_nt: TGTGCCAGCAGCCCCGGACATGGGGTAATGGACACTGAAGCTTTCTTT
j_call: TRBJ2-1; d_call: -; clone_size: many; v_call: TRBV5-1; cdr3_aa: CASSLGQNINEQFF; cdr3_nt: TGCGCCAGCAGCTTGGGACAGAATATCAATGAGCAGTTCTTC
j_call: TRBJ2-3; d_call: -; clone_size: -; v_call: TRBV27; cdr3_aa: CASSLQGFSTDTQYF; cdr3_nt: TGTGCCAGCAGTTTACAAGGGTTTAGCACAGATACGCAGTATTTT
j_call: TRBJ2-2; d_call: -; clone_size: -; v_call: TRBV11-2; cdr3_aa: CASSGGFELFF; cdr3_nt: TGTGCCAGCAGTGGCGGGTTCGAGCTGTTTTTT
j_call: TRBJ2-1; d_call: TRBD2; clone_size: -; v_call: TRBV7-8; cdr3_aa: CASSTKSGGNNEQFF; cdr3_nt: TGTGCCAGCAGCACCAAAAGCGGGGGGAACAATGAGCAGTTCTTC
j_call: TRBJ1-5; d_call: TRBD1; clone_size: -; v_call: TRBV7-2; cdr3_aa: CASRMTGAQPQHF; cdr3_nt: TGTGCCAGCAGAATGACAGGGGCACAGCCCCAGCATTTT
j_call: TRBJ2-1; d_call: TRBD2; clone_size: few; v_call: TRBV15; cdr3_aa: CATSDGGSPYNEQFF; cdr3_nt: TGTGCCACCAGCGACGGGGGGTCGCCCTACAATGAGCAGTTCTTC
j_call: TRBJ1-2; d_call: -; clone_size: many; v_call: TRBV2; cdr3_aa: CASSGEFPLFTF; cdr3_nt: TGTGCCAGCAGTGGGGAATTTCCTCTTTTCACCTTC
j_call: TRBJ2-7; d_call: TRBD1; clone_size: once; v_call: TRBV7-2; cdr3_aa: CASSLISSGQGPSEQYF; cdr3_nt: TGTGCCAGCAGCTTGATTAGCTCTGGACAGGGTCCCTCGGAGCAGTACTTC
j_call: TRBJ2-1; d_call: -; clone_size: few; v_call: TRBV6-5; cdr3_aa: CASSYGYEQFF; cdr3_nt: TGTGCCAGCAGTTACGGGTATGAGCAGTTCTTC
j_call: TRBJ1-4; d_call: -; clone_size: many; v_call: TRBV29-1; cdr3_aa: CSVGATQEKLFF; cdr3_nt: TGCAGCGTAGGAGCTACGCAGGAAAAACTGTTTTTT
j_call: TRBJ2-4; d_call: -; clone_size: -; v_call: TRBV10-3; cdr3_aa: CAISEPGLGNIQYF; cdr3_nt: TGTGCCATCAGTGAGCCAGGGCTGGGGAACATTCAGTACTTC
j_call: TRBJ2-5; d_call: -; clone_size: -; v_call: TRBV6-6; cdr3_aa: CASSYPQETQYF; cdr3_nt: TGTGCCAGCAGTTACCCCCAAGAGACCCAGTACTTC
j_call: TRBJ1-1; d_call: -; clone_size: -; v_call: TRBV11-2; cdr3_aa: CASSQAEDRYTEAFF; cdr3_nt: TGTGCCAGCAGCCAGGCGGAGGACAGATACACTGAAGCTTTCTTT
j_call: TRBJ2-2; d_call: -; clone_size: few; v_call: TRBV7-9; cdr3_aa: CASSLDGFIGELFF; cdr3_nt: TGTGCCAGCAGCTTAGATGGTTTCATCGGGGAGCTGTTTTTT
j_call: TRBJ1-1; d_call: TRBD1; clone_size: few; v_call: TRBV5-1; cdr3_aa: CASTDRRQGNTEAFF; cdr3_nt: TGCGCCAGCACCGACAGGAGACAGGGGAACACTGAAGCTTTCTTT
j_call: TRBJ1-5; d_call: -; clone_size: -; v_call: TRBV2; cdr3_aa: CASSGDQGNQPQHF; cdr3_nt: TGTGCCAGCAGTGGGGACCAGGGGAACCAGCCCCAGCATTTT
j_call: TRBJ2-7; d_call: TRBD1; clone_size: -; v_call: TRBV4-3; cdr3_aa: CASSQALGQGDEQYF; cdr3_nt: TGCGCCAGCAGCCAGGCCCTCGGACAGGGTGACGAGCAGTACTTC
j_call: TRBJ2-1; d_call: -; clone_size: many; v_call: TRBV14; cdr3_aa: CASSQEIKRSIF; cdr3_nt: TGTGCCAGCAGCCAAGAAATTAAGAGAAGCATCTTC
j_call: TRBJ1-3; d_call: TRBD1; clone_size: few; v_call: TRBV29-1; cdr3_aa: CSVGWDRGNTIYF; cdr3_nt: TGCAGCGTTGGATGGGACAGAGGAAACACCATATATTTT
j_call: TRBJ2-3; d_call: TRBD1; clone_size: many; v_call: TRBV5-1; cdr3_aa: CASSSTQGADTQYF; cdr3_nt: TGCGCCAGCAGCTCCACTCAGGGGGCAGATACGCAGTATTTT
j_call: TRBJ1-1; d_call: -; clone_size: few; v_call: TRBV18; cdr3_aa: CASSPLPSNTEAFF; cdr3_nt: TGTGCCAGCTCACCACTACCGAGTAACACTGAAGCTTTCTTT
j_call: TRBJ1-2; d_call: -; clone_size: many; v_call: TRBV19; cdr3_aa: CASSLQISNYGYTF; cdr3_nt: TGTGCCAGTAGCCTCCAGATCAGCAACTATGGCTACACCTTC
j_call: TRBJ2-5; d_call: -; clone_size: few; v_call: TRBV5-1; cdr3_aa: CASSGNLQETQYF; cdr3_nt: TGCGCCAGCAGCGGAAACCTTCAAGAGACCCAGTACTTC
j_call: TRBJ2-1; d_call: TRBD2; clone_size: few; v_call: TRBV30; cdr3_aa: CAWSLGLADYNEQFF; cdr3_nt: TGTGCCTGGAGTTTAGGACTAGCGGACTACAATGAGCAGTTCTTC
j_call: TRBJ2-7; d_call: TRBD1; clone_size: -; v_call: TRBV5-8; cdr3_aa: CASSDSGTGPYEQYF; cdr3_nt: TGTGCCAGCAGCGATTCCGGGACAGGGCCCTACGAGCAGTACTTC
j_call: TRBJ2-5; d_call: -; clone_size: few; v_call: TRBV27; cdr3_aa: CASSRGPGETQYF; cdr3_nt: TGTGCCAGCAGCCGAGGACCGGGTGAGACCCAGTACTTC
j_call: TRBJ2-5; d_call: TRBD2; clone_size: many; v_call: TRBV5-1; cdr3_aa: CASSLGRGQETQYF; cdr3_nt: TGCGCCAGCAGCTTGGGGCGGGGGCAAGAGACCCAGTACTTC
j_call: TRBJ2-2; d_call: -; clone_size: -; v_call: TRBV30; cdr3_aa: CAWSGNTGELFF; cdr3_nt: TGTGCCTGGAGTGGGAACACCGGGGAGCTGTTTTTT
j_call: TRBJ2-7; d_call: TRBD1; clone_size: -; v_call: TRBV29-1; cdr3_aa: CSVPTGGAQGEQYF; cdr3_nt: TGCAGCGTCCCGACAGGGGGCGCACAAGGCGAGCAGTACTTC
j_call: TRBJ1-1; d_call: -; clone_size: -; v_call: TRBV7-9; cdr3_aa: CASSLTPTEAFF; cdr3_nt: TGTGCCAGCAGCCTCACTCCAACGGAAGCTTTCTTT
j_call: TRBJ2-7; d_call: -; clone_size: -; v_call: TRBV15; cdr3_aa: CATSRDRGENPYEQYF; cdr3_nt: TGTGCCACCAGCAGAGATAGGGGGGAGAACCCCTACGAGCAGTACTTC
j_call: TRBJ2-6; d_call: -; clone_size: few; v_call: TRBV9; cdr3_aa: CASSPRWGGSGANVLTF; cdr3_nt: TGTGCCAGCAGCCCCCGGTGGGGTGGATCTGGGGCCAACGTCCTGACTTTC
j_call: TRBJ2-7; d_call: -; clone_size: -; v_call: TRBV4-3; cdr3_aa: CASSQELAFPYEQYF; cdr3_nt: TGCGCCAGCAGCCAAGAACTAGCCTTCCCCTACGAGCAGTACTTC
j_call: TRBJ2-4; d_call: -; clone_size: few; v_call: TRBV7-8; cdr3_aa: CASSLGAPSKNIQYF; cdr3_nt: TGTGCCAGCAGTCTCGGAGCCCCTTCCAAAAACATTCAGTACTTC
j_call: TRBJ2-1; d_call: TRBD2; clone_size: few; v_call: TRBV18; cdr3_aa: CASSPSSQRGLGEQFF; cdr3_nt: TGTGCCAGCTCACCGTCCTCCCAGCGGGGGCTCGGTGAGCAGTTCTTC
j_call: TRBJ1-6; d_call: -; clone_size: -; v_call: TRBV30; cdr3_aa: CAWSPGQNNSPLHF; cdr3_nt: TGTGCCTGGAGTCCCGGACAGAATAATTCACCCCTCCACTTT
j_call: TRBJ1-2; d_call: -; clone_size: -; v_call: TRBV7-2; cdr3_aa: CASSLVLGPGYTF; cdr3_nt: TGTGCCAGCAGCTTAGTTCTGGGACCTGGCTACACCTTC
j_call: TRBJ2-6; d_call: -; clone_size: few; v_call: TRBV30; cdr3_aa: CAWSVGMSTGANVLTF; cdr3_nt: TGTGCCTGGAGTGTGGGTATGAGCACTGGGGCCAACGTCCTGACTTTC
j_call: TRBJ2-6; d_call: -; clone_size: few; v_call: TRBV4-3; cdr3_aa: CASSQVPSTGANVLTF; cdr3_nt: TGCGCCAGCAGCCAAGTCCCATCTACTGGGGCCAACGTCCTGACTTTC
j_call: TRBJ2-7; d_call: TRBD1; clone_size: few; v_call: TRBV9; cdr3_aa: CASSVTPGQGVYEQYF; cdr3_nt: TGTGCCAGCAGCGTTACCCCGGGACAGGGGGTCTACGAGCAGTACTTC
j_call: TRBJ2-5; d_call: -; clone_size: few; v_call: TRBV21-1; cdr3_aa: CASSKVQGLGETQYF; cdr3_nt: TGTGCCAGCAGCAAAGTCCAGGGTCTGGGGGAGACCCAGTACTTC
j_call: TRBJ1-2; d_call: -; clone_size: -; v_call: TRBV7-9; cdr3_aa: CASSRQVNYGYTF; cdr3_nt: TGTGCCAGCAGCCGACAGGTTAACTATGGCTACACCTTC